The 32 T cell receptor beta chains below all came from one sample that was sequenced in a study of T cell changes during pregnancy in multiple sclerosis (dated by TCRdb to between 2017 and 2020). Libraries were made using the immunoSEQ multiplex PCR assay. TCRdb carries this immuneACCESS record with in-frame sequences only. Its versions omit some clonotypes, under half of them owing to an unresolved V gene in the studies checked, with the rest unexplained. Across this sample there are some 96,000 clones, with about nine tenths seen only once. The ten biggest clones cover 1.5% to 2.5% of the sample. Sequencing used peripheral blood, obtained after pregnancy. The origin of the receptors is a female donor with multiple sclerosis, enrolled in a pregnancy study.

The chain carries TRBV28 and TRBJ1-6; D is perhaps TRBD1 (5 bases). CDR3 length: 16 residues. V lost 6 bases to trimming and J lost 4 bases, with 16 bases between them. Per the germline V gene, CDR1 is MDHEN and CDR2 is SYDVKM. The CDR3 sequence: CASSSPRAAYNSPLHF. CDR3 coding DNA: TGTGCCAGCAGCTCCCCCAGGGCGGCGTATAATTCACCCCTCCACTTT.

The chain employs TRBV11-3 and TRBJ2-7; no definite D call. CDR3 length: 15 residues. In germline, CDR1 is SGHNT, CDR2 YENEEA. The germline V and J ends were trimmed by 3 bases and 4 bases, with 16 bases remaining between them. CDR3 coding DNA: TGTGCCAGCAGCTTGCTCCAAGAAAACTTATACGAGCAGTACTTC. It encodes CASSLLQENLYEQYF.

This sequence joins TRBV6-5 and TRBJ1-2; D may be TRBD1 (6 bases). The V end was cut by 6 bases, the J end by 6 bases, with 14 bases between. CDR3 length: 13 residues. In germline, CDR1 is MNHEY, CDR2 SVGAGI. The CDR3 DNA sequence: TGTGCCAGCAGCTACAAGACAGGAAATGGCTACACCTTC. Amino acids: CASSYKTGNGYTF.

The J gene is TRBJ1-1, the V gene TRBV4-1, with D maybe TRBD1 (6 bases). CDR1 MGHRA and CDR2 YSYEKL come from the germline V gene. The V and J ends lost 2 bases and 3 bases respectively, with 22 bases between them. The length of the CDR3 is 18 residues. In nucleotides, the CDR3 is TGCGCCAGCAGCCAAAGTCGACCCGTAGGACAGAGATACACTGAAGCTTTCTTT. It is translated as CASSQSRPVGQRYTEAFF.

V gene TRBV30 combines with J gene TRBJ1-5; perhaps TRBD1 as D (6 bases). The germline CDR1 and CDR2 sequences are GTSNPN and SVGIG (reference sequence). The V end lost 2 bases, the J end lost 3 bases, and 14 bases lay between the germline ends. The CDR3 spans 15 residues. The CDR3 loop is CAWSRGARDNQPQHF. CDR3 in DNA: TGTGCCTGGAGTCGGGGGGCTAGGGACAATCAGCCCCAGCATTTT.

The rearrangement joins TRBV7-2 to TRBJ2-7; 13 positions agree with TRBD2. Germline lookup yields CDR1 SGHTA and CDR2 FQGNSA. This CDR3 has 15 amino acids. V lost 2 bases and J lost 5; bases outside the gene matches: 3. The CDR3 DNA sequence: TGTGCCAGCAGCTTAACTAGCGGGGGGGCCCACGAGCAGTACTTC. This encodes CASSLTSGGAHEQYF. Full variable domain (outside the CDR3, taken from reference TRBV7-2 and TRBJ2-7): GAGVSQSPSNKVTEKGKDVELRCDPISGHTALYWYRQSLGQGLEFLIYFQGNSAPDKSGLPSDRFSAERTGGSVSTLTIQRTQQEDSAVYLCASSLTSGGAHEQYFGPGTRLTVT.

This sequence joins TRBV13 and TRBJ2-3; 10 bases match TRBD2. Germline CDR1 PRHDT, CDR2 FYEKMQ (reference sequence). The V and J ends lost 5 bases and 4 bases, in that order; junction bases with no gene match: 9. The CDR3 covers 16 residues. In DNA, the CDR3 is TGTGCCAGCAGCCCGTCTAGCGGGAGCAATTCAGATACGCAGTATTTT. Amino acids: CASSPSSGSNSDTQYF.

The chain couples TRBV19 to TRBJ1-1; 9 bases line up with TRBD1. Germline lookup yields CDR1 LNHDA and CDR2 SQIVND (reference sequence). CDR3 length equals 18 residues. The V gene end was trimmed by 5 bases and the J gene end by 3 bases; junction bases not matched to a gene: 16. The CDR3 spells CASSLRSTGGPLYTEAFF. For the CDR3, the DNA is TGTGCCAGTAGTCTTCGCTCGACAGGGGGACCTCTATACACTGAAGCTTTCTTT.

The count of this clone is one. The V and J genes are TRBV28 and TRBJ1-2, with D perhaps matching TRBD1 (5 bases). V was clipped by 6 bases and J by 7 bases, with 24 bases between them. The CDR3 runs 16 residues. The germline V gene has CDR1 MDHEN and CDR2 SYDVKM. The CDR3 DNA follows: TGTGCCAGCAGGCAAGGGGTAGGTGGAGGGGCTAGTGGCTACACCTTC. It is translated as CASRQGVGGGASGYTF.

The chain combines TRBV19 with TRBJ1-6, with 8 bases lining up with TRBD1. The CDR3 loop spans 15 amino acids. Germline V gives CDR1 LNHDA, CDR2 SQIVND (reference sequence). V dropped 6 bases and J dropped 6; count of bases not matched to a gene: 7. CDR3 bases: TGTGCCAGTAGGGGACAGGCGGGTGGTAATTCACCCCTCCACTTT. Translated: CASRGQAGGNSPLHF.

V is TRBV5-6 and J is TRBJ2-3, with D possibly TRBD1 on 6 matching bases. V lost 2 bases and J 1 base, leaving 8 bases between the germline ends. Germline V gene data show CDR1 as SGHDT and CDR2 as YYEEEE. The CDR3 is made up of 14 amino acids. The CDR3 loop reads CASSFRGGTDTQYF. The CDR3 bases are TGTGCCAGCAGCTTCAGGGGCGGCACAGATACGCAGTATTTT. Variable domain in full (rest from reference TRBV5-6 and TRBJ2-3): DAGVTQSPTHLIKTRGQQVTLRCSPKSGHDTVSWYQQALGQGPQFIFQYYEEEERQRGNFPDRFSGHQFPNYSSELNVNALLLGDSALYLCASSFRGGTDTQYFGPGTRLTVL.

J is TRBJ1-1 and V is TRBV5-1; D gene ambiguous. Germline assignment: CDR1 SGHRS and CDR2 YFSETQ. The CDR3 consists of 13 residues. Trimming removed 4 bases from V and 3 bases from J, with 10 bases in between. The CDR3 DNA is TGCGCCAGCAGCGCGAGAGAGGACACTGAAGCTTTCTTT. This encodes CASSAREDTEAFF.

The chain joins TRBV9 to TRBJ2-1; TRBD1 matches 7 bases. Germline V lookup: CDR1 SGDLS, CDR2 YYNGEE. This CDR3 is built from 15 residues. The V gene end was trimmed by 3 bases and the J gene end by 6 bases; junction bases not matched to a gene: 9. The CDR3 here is CASSAPGTALNEQFF. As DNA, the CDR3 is TGTGCCAGCAGCGCCCCCGGGACAGCCCTCAATGAGCAGTTCTTC.

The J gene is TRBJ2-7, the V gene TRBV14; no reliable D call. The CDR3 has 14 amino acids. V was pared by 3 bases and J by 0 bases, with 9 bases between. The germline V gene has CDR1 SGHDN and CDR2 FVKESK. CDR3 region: CASSQVRGSYEQYF. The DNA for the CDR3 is TGTGCCAGCAGCCAGGTCAGAGGCTCCTACGAGCAGTACTTC.

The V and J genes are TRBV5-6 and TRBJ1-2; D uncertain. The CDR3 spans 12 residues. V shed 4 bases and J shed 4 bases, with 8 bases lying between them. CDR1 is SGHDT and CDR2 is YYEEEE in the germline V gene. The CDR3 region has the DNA TGTGCCAGCAGCCCCGGAGTCTATGGCTACACCTTC. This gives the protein CASSPGVYGYTF.

CDR3 in amino acids: CAISDADFRDYTTGEQYF. CDR3 nucleotide sequence: TGTGCCATCAGTGATGCGGACTTCCGGGACTATACAACCGGGGAGCAGTACTTC. The rearrangement joins TRBV10-3 to TRBJ2-7; the match to TRBD2 covers 7 bases. Germline assignment: CDR1 ENHRY and CDR2 SYGVKD. The CDR3 is made up of 18 amino acids. The V gene end was trimmed by 3 bases and the J gene end by 7 bases; junction bases not matched to a gene: 21.

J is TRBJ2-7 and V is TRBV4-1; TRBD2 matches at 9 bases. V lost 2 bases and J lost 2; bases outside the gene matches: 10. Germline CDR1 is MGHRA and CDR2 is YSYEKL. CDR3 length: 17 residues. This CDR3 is CASSQLPGLAGTYEQYF. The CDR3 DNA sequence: TGCGCCAGCAGCCAACTCCCGGGACTAGCCGGAACCTACGAGCAGTACTTC.

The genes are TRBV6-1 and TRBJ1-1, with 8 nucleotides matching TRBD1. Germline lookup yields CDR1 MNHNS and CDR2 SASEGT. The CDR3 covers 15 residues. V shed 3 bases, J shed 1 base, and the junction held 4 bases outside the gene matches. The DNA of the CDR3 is TGTGCCAGCAGTGATCCAGGGGGCAGGAACACTGAAGCTTTCTTT. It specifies CASSDPGGRNTEAFF.

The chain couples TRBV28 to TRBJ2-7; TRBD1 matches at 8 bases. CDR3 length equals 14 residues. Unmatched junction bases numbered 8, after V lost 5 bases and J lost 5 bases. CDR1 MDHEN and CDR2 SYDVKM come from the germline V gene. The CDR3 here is CASSPGGASHEQYF. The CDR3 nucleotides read TGTGCCAGCAGTCCAGGGGGCGCGTCCCACGAGCAGTACTTC.

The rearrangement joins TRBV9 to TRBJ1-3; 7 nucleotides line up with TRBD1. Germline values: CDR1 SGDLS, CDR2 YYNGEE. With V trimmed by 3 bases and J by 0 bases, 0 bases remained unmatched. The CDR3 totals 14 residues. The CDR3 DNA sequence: TGTGCCAGCAGCGCAGGGGGCTCTGGAAACACCATATATTTT. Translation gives CASSAGGSGNTIYF. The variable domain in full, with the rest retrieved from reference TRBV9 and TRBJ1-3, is DSGVTQTPKHLITATGQRVTLRCSPRSGDLSVYWYQQSLDQGLQFLIQYYNGEERAKGNILERFSAQQFPDLHSELNLSSLELGDSALYFCASSAGGSGNTIYFGEGSWLTVV.

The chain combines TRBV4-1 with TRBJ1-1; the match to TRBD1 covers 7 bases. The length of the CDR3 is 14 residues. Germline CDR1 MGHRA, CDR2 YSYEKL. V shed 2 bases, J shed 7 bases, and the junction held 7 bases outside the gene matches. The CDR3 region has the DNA TGCGCCAGCAGCCAACCGGGACAGATTCTTGAAGCTTTCTTT. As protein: CASSQPGQILEAFF.

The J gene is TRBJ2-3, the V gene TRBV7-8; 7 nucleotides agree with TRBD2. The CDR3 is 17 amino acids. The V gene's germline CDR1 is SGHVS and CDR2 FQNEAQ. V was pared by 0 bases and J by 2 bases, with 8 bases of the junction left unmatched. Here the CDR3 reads CASSLARAGRNTDTQYF. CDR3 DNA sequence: TGTGCCAGCAGCTTAGCGCGAGCGGGGCGTAACACAGATACGCAGTATTTT.

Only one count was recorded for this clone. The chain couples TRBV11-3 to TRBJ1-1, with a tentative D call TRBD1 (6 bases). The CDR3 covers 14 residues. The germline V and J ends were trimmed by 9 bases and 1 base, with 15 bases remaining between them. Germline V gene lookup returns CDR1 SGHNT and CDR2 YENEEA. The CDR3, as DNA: TGTGCCAGTGGAACCTGGGACAAGAACACTGAAGCTTTCTTT. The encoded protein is CASGTWDKNTEAFF. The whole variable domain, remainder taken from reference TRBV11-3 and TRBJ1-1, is EAGVVQSPRYKIIEKKQPVAFWCNPISGHNTLYWYLQNLGQGPELLIRYENEEAVDDSQLPKDRFSAERLKGVDSTLKIQPAELGDSAVYLCASGTWDKNTEAFFGQGTRLTVV.

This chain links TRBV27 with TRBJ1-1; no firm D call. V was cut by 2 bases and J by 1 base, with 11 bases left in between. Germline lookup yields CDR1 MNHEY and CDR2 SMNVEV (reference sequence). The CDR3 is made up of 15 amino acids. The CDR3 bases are TGTGCCAGCAGTTTAAGGCGGCCTAGGAACACTGAAGCTTTCTTT. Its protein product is CASSLRRPRNTEAFF.

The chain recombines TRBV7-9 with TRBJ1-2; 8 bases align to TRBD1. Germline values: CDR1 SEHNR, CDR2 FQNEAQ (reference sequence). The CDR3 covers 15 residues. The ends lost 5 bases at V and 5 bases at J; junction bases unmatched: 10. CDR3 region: CASSPSGGPGYGYTF. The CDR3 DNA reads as TGTGCCAGCAGCCCCTCAGGGGGCCCGGGGTATGGCTACACCTTC.

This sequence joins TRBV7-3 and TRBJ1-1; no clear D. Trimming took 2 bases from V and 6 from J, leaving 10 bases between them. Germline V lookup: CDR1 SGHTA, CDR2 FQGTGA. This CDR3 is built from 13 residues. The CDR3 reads CASSLYSGAEAFF. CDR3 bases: TGTGCCAGCAGCTTATATTCGGGAGCTGAAGCTTTCTTT. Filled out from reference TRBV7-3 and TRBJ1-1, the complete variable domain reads GAGVSQTPSNKVTEKGKYVELRCDPISGHTALYWYRQSLGQGPEFLIYFQGTGAADDSGLPNDRFFAVRPEGSVSTLKIQRTERGDSAVYLCASSLYSGAEAFFGQGTRLTVV.

The CDR3 spells CASSHGTGVFRNTIYF. The CDR3 DNA sequence: TGTGCCAGCAGCCATGGGACAGGGGTTTTCAGAAACACCATATATTTT. The gene calls are TRBV11-3 and TRBJ1-3, with 10 nucleotides matching TRBD1. This CDR3 spans 16 amino acids. CDR1 is SGHNT, CDR2 YENEEA, per germline. V trimming: 5 bases; J trimming: 5 bases; junction bases outside the gene matches: 9. The variable domain in full, completed from reference TRBV11-3 and TRBJ1-3, reads EAGVVQSPRYKIIEKKQPVAFWCNPISGHNTLYWYLQNLGQGPELLIRYENEEAVDDSQLPKDRFSAERLKGVDSTLKIQPAELGDSAVYLCASSHGTGVFRNTIYFGEGSWLTVV.

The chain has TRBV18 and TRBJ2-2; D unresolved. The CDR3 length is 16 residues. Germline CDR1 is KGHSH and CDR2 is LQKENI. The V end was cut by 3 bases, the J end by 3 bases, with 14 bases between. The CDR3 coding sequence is TGTGCCAGCTCACCCAATTTTTCAGGCGACACCGGGGAGCTGTTTTTT. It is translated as CASSPNFSGDTGELFF.

CDR3 coding DNA: TGTGCCAGCAGCGTAGAAATCGGACAGCCGAACACTGAAGCTTTCTTT. Its protein is CASSVEIGQPNTEAFF. This rearrangement joins TRBV9 to TRBJ1-1, with D possibly TRBD1 on 6 matching bases. Deletions cut 0 bases from V and 1 base from J, with 13 bases between. CDR3 length: 16 residues. The germline V gene has CDR1 SGDLS and CDR2 YYNGEE.

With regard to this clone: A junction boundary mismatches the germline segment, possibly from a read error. The CDR3 DNA reads as TGCGCCAGCACCTTGACTAGCGGGAGTCATGAGCAGTTCTTC. This translates into CASTLTSGSHEQFF. The genes are TRBV5-1 and TRBJ2-1; TRBD2 matches at 12 bases. CDR3 length: 14 residues. Germline CDR1 is SGHRS and CDR2 is YFSETQ.

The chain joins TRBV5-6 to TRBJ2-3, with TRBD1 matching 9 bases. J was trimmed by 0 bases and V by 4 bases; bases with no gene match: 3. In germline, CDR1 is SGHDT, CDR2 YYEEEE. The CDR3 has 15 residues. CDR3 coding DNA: TGTGCCAGCAGCCTTGACAGGGGGAGCACAGATACGCAGTATTTT. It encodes CASSLDRGSTDTQYF.

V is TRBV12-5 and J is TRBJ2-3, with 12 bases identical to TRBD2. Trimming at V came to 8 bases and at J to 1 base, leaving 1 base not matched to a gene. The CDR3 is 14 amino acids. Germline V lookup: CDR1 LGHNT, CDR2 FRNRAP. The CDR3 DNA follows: TGTGCTAGTCGGACTAGCGGGGGCACAGATACGCAGTATTTT. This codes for CASRTSGGTDTQYF. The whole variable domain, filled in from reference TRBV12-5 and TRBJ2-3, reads DARVTQTPRHKVTEMGQEVTMRCQPILGHNTVFWYRQTMMQGLELLAYFRNRAPLDDSGMPKDRFSAEMPDATLATLKIQPSEPRDSAVYFCASRTSGGTDTQYFGPGTRLTVL.